The clone carrying this T cell receptor beta chain was found a few times. No antigen is known for it. PCR involved 60 Vbeta and 13 Jbeta primers. Assay used: immunoSEQ multiplex PCR; TCRdb lists only in-frame clones, some missing. The sample shows about 160,000 clones, approximately 79% of them seen only once. The V gene end was trimmed by 5 bases and the J gene end by 5 bases; junction bases not matched to a gene: 9. Germline CDR1 SQVTM, CDR2 ANQGSEA. CDR3 size: 14 residues. This specimen comes from a study of cytomegalovirus exposure and HLA in healthy donors. Study-wide results and caveats: With later analysis, a missense DCLRE1C variant became linked to TCR beta V- and J-gene trimming.

The sequencing sample was made of PBMCs. The receptor was derived from a man aged 40-49 years in good health and CMV-seropositive. V gene TRBV29-1 combines with J gene TRBJ1-1, with 9 bases matching TRBD1. The CDR3 protein is CSVKNRDRETEAFF. The DNA of the CDR3 is TGCAGCGTTAAAAACCGGGACAGGGAAACTGAAGCTTTCTTT.